The TCR beta chain under discussion was sequenced for a study of human T cells and chemical hapten exposure. This clonotype occurred a few times. The antigen is not known. The CDR3 covers 15 residues. Germline CDR1 reads MDHEN; CDR2 reads SYDVKM. V lost 5 bases to trimming and J lost 1 base, with 14 bases between them. Findings of the study overall: All donors were alopecia patients, so their immunity may differ from that of healthy people.

Indicated time point: patch test 2, 6 weeks after DPC sensitization. Treatment given: therapeutic diphenylcyclopropenone sensitization with weekly scalp DPC. TCRdb reprocessed the RACE reads via MiXCR and lists one record per CDR3 protein. The repertoire holds tens of thousands of distinct CDR3 sequences, with more than 9% as singletons. Material: whole blood, obtained in connection with sensitization to the hapten diphenylcyclopropenone (DPC). The rearrangement uses TRBV28 and TRBJ1-1; D might be TRBD1 (5 bases). This clonotype originated in a woman between 50 and 59 years old with alopecia areata. Some clones in this sample may be carry-over from other donors' samples. Here the CDR3 reads CASSPFGTKNTEAFF. CDR3 nucleotide sequence: TGTGCCAGCAGTCCGTTCGGGACCAAGAACACTGAAGCTTTCTTT.